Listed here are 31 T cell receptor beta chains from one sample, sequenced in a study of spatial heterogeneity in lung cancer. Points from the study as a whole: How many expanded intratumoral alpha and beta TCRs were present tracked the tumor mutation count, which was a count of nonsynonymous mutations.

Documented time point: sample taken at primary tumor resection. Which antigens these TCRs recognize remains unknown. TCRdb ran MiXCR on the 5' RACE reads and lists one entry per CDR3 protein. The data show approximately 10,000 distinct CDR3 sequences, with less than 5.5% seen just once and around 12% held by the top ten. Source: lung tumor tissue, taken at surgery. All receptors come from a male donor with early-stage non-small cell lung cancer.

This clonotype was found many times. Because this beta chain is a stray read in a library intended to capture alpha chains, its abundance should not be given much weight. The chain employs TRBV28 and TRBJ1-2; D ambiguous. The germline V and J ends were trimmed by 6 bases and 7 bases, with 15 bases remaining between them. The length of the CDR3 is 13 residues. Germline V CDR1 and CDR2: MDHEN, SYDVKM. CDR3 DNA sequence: TGTGCCAGCAGCCTGCGAGACGGGTCTGGCTACACCTTC. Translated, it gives CASSLRDGSGYTF.

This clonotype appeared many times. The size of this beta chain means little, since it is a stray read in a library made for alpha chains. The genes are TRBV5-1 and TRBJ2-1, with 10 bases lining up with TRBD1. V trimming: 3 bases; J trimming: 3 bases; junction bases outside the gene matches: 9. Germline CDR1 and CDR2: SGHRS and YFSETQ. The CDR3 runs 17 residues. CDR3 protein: CASSSRQGAYIYNEQFF. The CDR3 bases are TGCGCCAGCAGCTCGAGACAGGGGGCTTATATCTACAATGAGCAGTTCTTC.

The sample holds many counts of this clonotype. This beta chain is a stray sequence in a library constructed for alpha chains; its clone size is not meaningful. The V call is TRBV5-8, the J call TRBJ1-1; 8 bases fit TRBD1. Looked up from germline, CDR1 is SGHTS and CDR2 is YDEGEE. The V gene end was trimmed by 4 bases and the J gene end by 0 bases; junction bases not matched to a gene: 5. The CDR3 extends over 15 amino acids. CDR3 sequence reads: CASSPRGRLNTEAFF. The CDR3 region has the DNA TGTGCCAGCAGCCCCAGGGGGCGATTGAACACTGAAGCTTTCTTT.

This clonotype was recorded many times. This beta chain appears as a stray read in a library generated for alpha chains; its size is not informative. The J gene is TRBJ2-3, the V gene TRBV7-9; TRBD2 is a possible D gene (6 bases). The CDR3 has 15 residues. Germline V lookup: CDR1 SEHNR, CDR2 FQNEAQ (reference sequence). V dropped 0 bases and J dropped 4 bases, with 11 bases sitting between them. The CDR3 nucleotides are TGTGCCAGCAGCTTAGCCCAGCCGGGAGCAGATACGCAGTATTTT. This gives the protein CASSLAQPGADTQYF.

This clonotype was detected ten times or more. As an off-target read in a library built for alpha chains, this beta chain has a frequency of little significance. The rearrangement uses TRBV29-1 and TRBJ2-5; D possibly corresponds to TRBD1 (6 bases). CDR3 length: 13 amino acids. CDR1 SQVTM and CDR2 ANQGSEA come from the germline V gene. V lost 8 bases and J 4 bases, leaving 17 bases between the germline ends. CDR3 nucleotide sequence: TGCAGCTTCCTGACAGGCTCATTAGAGACCCAGTACTTC. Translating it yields CSFLTGSLETQYF.

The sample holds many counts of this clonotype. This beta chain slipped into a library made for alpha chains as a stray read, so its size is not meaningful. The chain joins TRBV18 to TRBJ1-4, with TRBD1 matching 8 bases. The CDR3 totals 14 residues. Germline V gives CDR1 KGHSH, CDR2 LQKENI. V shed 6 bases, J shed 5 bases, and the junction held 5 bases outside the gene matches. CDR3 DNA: TGTGCCAGCTCCCGAGGACAGGGAAATGAAAAACTGTTTTTT. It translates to CASSRGQGNEKLFF.

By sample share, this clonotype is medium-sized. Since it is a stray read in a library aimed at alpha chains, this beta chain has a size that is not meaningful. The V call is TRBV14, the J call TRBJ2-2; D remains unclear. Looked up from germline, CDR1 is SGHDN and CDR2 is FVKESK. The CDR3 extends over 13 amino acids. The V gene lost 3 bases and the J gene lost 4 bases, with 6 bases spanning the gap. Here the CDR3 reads CASSQQPTGELFF. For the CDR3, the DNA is TGTGCCAGCAGCCAGCAGCCCACCGGGGAGCTGTTTTTT.

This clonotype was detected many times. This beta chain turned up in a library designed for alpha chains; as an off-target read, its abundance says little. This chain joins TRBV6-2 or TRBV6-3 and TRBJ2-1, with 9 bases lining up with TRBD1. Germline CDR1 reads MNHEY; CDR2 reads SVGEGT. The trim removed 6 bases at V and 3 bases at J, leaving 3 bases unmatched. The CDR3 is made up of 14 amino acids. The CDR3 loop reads CASRSGQGYNEQFF. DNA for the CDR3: TGTGCCAGCAGATCGGGACAGGGCTACAATGAGCAGTTCTTC.

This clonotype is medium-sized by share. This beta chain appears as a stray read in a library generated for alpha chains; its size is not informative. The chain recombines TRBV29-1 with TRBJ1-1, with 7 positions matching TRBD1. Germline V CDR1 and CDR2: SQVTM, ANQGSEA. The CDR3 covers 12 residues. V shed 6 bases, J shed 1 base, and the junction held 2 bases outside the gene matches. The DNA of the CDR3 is TGCAGCGTGGGACAGCCGAACACTGAAGCTTTCTTT. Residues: CSVGQPNTEAFF.

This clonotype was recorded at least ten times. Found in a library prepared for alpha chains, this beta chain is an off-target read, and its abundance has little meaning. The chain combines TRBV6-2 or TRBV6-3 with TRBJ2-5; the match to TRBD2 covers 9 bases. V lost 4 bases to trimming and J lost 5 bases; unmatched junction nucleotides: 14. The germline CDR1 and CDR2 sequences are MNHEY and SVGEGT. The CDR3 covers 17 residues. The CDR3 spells CASSSGTSSLEVETQYF. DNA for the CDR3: TGTGCCAGCAGTTCCGGGACTAGCAGTCTTGAGGTTGAGACCCAGTACTTC.

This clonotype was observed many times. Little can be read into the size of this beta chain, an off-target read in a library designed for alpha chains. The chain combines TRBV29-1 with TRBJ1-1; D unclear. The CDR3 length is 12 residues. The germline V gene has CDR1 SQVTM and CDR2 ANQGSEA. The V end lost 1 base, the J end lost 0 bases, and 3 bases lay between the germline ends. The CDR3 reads CSVEGMNTEAFF. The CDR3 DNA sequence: TGCAGCGTTGAAGGGATGAACACTGAAGCTTTCTTT.

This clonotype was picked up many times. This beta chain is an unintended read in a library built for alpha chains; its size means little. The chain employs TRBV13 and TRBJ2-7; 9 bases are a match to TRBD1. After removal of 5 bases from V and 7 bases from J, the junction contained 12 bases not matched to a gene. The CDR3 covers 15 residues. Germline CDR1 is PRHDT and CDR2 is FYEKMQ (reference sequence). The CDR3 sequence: CASSLYSGQGYEQYF. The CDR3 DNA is TGTGCCAGCAGCCTCTACTCGGGACAGGGATATGAGCAGTACTTC.

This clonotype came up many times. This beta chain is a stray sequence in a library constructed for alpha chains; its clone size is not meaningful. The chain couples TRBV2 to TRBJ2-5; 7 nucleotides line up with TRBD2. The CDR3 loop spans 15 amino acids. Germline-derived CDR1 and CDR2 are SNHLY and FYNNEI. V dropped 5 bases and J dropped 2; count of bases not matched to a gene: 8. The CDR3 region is CASSSPSGPQETQYF. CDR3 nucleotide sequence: TGTGCCAGCAGTAGTCCTAGCGGACCTCAAGAGACCCAGTACTTC. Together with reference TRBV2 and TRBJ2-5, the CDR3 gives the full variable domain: EPEVTQTPSHQVTQMGQEVILRCVPISNHLYFYWYRQILGQKVEFLVSFYNNEISEKSEIFDDQFSVERPDGSNFTLKIRSTKLEDSAMYFCASSSPSGPQETQYFGPGTRLLVL.

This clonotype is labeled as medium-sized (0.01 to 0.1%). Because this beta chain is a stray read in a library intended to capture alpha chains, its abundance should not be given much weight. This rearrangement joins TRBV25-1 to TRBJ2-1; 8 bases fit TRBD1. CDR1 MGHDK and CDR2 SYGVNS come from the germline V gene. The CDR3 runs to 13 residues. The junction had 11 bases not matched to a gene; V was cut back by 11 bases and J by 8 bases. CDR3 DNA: TGTGCCTGCTGGGGCAGGGGGCGAGATGAGCAGTTCTTC. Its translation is CACWGRGRDEQFF.

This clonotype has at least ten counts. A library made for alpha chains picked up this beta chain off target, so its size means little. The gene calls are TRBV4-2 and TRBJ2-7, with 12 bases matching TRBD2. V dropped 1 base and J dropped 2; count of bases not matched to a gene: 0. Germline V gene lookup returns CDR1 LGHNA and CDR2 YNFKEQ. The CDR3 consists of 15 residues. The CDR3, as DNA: TGTGCCAGCAGCCAAGGGACTAGCGGGACCTACGAGCAGTACTTC. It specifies CASSQGTSGTYEQYF.

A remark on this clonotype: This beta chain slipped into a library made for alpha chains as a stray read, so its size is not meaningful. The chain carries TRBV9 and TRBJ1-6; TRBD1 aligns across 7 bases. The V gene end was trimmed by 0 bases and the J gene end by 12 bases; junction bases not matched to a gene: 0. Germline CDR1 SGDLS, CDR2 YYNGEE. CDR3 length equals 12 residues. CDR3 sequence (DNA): TGTGCCAGCAGCGTAGGACAGGGACCCCTCCACTTT. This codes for CASSVGQGPLHF.

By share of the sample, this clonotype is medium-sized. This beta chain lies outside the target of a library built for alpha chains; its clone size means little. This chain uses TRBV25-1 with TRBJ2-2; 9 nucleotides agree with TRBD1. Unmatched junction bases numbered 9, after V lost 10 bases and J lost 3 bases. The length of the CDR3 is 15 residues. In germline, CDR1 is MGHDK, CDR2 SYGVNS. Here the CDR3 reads CATSQDRGYTGELFF. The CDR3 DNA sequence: TGTGCCACCTCCCAGGACAGGGGCTACACCGGGGAGCTGTTTTTT.

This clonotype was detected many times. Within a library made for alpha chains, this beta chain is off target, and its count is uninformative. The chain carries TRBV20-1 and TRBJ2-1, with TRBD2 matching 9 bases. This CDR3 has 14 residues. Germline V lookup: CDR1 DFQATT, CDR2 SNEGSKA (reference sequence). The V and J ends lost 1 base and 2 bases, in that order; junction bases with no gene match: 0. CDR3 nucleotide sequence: TGCAGTGCTAGAGGCGGGAGGGCCTACAATGAGCAGTTCTTC. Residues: CSARGGRAYNEQFF.

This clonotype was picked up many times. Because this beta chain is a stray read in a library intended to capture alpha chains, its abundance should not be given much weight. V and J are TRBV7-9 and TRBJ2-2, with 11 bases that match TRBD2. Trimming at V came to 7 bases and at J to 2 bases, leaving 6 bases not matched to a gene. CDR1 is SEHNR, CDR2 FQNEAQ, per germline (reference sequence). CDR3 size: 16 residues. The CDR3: CASTTSGGLNTGELFF. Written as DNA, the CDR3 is TGTGCCAGCACCACTAGCGGGGGCCTTAACACCGGGGAGCTGTTTTTT.

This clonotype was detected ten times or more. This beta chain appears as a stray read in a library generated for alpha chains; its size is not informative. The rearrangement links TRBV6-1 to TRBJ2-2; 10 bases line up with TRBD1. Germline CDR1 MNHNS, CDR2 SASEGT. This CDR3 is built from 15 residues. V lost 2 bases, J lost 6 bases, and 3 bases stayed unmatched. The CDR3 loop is CASSERTGGAGELFF. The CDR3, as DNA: TGTGCCAGCAGTGAAAGGACAGGGGGGGCCGGGGAGCTGTTTTTT.

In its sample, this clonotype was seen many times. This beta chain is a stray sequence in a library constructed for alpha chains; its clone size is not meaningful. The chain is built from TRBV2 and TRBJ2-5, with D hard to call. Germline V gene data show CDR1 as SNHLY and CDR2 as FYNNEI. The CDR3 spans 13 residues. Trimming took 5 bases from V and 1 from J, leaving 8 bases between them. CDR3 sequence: CASSQFLQETQYF. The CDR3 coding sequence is TGTGCCAGCAGTCAGTTTCTCCAAGAGACCCAGTACTTC.

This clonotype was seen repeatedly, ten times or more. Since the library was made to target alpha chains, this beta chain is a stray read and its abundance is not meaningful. CDR3 region: CASSFLGGRGYTF. DNA for the CDR3: TGTGCCAGCAGTTTTCTAGGGGGTAGAGGCTACACCTTC. The chain links TRBV28 to TRBJ1-2, with D possibly being TRBD1 (6 bases). The CDR3 is made up of 13 amino acids. Germline assignment: CDR1 MDHEN and CDR2 SYDVKM. V gave up 3 bases and J gave up 8 bases, with 13 bases separating them.

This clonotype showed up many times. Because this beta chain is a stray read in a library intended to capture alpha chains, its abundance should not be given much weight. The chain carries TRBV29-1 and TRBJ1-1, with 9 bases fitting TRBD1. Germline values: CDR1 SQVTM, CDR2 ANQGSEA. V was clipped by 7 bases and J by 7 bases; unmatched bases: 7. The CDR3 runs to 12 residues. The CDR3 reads CSGNRGRSEAFF. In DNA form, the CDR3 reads TGCAGCGGGAACAGGGGGCGAAGTGAAGCTTTCTTT.

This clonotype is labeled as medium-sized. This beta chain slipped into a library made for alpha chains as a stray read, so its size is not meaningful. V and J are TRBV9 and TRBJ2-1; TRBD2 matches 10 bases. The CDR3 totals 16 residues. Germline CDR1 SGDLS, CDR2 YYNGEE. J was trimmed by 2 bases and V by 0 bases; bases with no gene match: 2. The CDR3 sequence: CASSVGLAGAYNEQFF. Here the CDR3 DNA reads TGTGCCAGCAGCGTAGGCCTAGCGGGGGCCTACAATGAGCAGTTCTTC.

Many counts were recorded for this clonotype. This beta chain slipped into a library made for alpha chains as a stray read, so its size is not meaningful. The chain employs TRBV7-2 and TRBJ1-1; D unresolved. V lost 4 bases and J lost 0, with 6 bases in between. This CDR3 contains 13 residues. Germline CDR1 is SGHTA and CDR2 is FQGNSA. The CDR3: CASSSTVNTEAFF. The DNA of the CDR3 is TGTGCCAGCAGCTCAACAGTGAACACTGAAGCTTTCTTT.

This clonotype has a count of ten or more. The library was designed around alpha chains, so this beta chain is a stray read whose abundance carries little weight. Written as DNA, the CDR3 is TGTGCCAGCTCACCACAAGGTTGGTACGAGCAGTACTTC. Encoded protein: CASSPQGWYEQYF. The genes are TRBV18 and TRBJ2-7; D ambiguous. Per germline, CDR1 KGHSH and CDR2 LQKENI. V was clipped by 1 base and J by 4 bases, with 8 bases between them. This CDR3 is 13 amino acids long.

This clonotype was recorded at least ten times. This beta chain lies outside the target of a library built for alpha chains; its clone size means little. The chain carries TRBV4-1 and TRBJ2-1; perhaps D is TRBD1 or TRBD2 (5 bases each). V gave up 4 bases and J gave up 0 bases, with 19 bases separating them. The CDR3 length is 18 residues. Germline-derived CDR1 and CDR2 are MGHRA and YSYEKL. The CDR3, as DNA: TGCGCCAGCAGCCGGGGACCCGCGGGCGGACCCTCCTACAATGAGCAGTTCTTC. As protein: CASSRGPAGGPSYNEQFF.

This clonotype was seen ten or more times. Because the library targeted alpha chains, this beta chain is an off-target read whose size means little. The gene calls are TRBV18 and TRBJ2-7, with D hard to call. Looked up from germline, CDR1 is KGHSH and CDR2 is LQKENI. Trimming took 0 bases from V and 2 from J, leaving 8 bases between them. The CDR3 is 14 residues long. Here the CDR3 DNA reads TGTGCCAGCTCACCACCGTCCACAACCTACGAGCAGTACTTC. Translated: CASSPPSTTYEQYF.

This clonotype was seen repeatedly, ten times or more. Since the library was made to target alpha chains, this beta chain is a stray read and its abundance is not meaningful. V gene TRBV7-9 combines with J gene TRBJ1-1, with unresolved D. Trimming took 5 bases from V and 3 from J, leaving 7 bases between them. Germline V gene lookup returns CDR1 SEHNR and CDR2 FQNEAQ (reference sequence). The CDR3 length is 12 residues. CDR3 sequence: CASSNLYTEAFF. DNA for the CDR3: TGTGCCAGCAGCAATCTATACACTGAAGCTTTCTTT.

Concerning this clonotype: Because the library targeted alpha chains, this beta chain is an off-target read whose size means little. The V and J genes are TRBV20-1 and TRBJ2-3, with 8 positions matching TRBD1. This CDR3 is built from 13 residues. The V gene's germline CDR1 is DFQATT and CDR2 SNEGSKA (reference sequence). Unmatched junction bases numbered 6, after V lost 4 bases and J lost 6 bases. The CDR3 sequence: CSAITGGMDTQYF. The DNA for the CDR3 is TGCAGTGCTATAACAGGGGGTATGGATACGCAGTATTTT.

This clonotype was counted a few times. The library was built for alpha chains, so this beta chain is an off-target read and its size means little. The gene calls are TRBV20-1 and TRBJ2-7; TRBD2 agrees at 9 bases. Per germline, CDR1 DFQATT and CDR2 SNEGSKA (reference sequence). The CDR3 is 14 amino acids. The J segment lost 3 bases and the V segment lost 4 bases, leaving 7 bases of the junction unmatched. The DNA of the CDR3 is TGCAGTGCTAAATGGCGGGAGGGGCACTACGAGCAGTACTTC. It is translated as CSAKWREGHYEQYF.